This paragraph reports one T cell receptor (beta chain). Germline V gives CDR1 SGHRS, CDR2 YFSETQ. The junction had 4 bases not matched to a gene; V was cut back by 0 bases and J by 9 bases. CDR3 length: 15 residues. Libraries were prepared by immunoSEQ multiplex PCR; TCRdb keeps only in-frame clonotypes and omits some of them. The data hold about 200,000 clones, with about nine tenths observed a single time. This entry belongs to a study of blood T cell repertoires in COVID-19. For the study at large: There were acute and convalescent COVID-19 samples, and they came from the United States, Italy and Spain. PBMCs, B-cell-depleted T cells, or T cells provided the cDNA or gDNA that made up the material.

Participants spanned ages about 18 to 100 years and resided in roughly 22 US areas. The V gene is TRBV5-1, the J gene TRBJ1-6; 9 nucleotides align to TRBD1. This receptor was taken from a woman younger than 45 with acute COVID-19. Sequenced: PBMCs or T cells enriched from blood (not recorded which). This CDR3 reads CASSLGQGVGSPLHF. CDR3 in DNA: TGCGCCAGCAGCTTGGGACAGGGGGTAGGTTCACCCCTCCACTTT.